This T cell receptor beta chain was recorded in a study of control samples from healthy donors and cancer patients. Repertoires were generated with immunoSEQ multiplex PCR, while TCRdb's copy carries only in-frame clones and drops some. The sample consists of over 75,000 clones, around 85% of them appearing once. The germline V and J ends were trimmed by 1 base and 5 bases, with 12 bases remaining between them. There are 14 residues in the CDR3. Per germline, CDR1 SGHKS and CDR2 YYEKEE (reference sequence). This clonotype was sampled from a man aged 25 to 40 in good health. The genes are TRBV5-5 and TRBJ1-1; D perhaps matches TRBD1 (5 bases). Sequencing was done on a sample of blood. The CDR3 DNA sequence: TGTGCCAGCAGCTTGTGGCAGGGTAGAACTGAAGCTTTCTTT. It yields the protein CASSLWQGRTEAFF.